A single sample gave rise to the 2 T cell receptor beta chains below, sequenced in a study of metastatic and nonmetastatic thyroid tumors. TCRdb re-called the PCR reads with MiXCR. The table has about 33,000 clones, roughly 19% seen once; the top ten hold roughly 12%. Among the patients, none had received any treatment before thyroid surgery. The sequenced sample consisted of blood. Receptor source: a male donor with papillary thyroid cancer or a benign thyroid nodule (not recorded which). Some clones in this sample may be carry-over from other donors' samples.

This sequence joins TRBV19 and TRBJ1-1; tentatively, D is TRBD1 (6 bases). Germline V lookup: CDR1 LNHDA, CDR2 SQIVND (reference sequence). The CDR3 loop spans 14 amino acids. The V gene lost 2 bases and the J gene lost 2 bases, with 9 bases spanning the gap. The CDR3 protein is CASSIKDSNTEAFF. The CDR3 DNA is TGTGCCAGTAGTATAAAGGACAGCAACACTGAAGCTTTCTTT.

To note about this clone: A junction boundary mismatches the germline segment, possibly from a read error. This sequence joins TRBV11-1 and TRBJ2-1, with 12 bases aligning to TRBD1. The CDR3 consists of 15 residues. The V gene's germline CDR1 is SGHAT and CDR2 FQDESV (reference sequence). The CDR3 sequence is CASSDGTGGQNEQLF. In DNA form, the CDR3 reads TGTGCCAGCAGCGACGGGACAGGGGGCCAAAATGAGCAGCTCTTC.